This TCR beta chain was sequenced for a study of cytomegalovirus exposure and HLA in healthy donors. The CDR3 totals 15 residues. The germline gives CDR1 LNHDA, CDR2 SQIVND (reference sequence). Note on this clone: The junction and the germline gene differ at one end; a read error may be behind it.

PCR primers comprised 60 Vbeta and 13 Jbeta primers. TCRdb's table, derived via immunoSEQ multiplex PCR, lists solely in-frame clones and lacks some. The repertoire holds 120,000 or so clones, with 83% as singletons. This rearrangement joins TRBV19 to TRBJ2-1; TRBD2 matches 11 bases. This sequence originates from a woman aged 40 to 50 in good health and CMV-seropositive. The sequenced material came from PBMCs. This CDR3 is CASTLLAGAYNEQLF. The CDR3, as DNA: TGTGCCAGTACCCTACTAGCGGGGGCCTACAATGAGCAGCTCTTC.